These 28 T cell receptor beta chains came from one sample sequenced in a study of CD8 T cells in ankylosing spondylitis. TCRdb re-derived calls from the 5' RACE reads in MiXCR, one entry per CDR3 protein. The data show approximately 240,000 distinct CDR3 sequences, roughly a tenth seen once. The sequenced sample was blood, either unsorted or a sorted T cell fraction (not recorded which). These receptors came from a male donor with ankylosing spondylitis or in good health (not recorded which).

This clonotype was picked up many times. This chain uses TRBV4-1 with TRBJ2-3; TRBD1 is a possible D gene (6 bases). This CDR3 comprises 15 residues. The germline V gene encodes CDR1 MGHRA and CDR2 YSYEKL. V lost 0 bases, J lost 2 bases, and 9 bases lay in between. CDR3 loop: CASSQEQGYTDTQYF. CDR3 coding DNA: TGCGCCAGCAGCCAAGAGCAGGGGTACACAGATACGCAGTATTTT.

This clonotype was detected ten times or more. This sequence joins TRBV10-2 and TRBJ1-1; D call uncertain. The V gene lost 8 bases and the J gene lost 2 bases, with 15 bases spanning the gap. This CDR3 comprises 14 residues. Germline V gives CDR1 WSHSY, CDR2 SAAADI. DNA for the CDR3: TGCGCCAGCCAAGGCGAACAGATTAACACTGAAGCTTTCTTT. This gives the protein CASQGEQINTEAFF.

This rearrangement joins TRBV7-6 to TRBJ2-1; D possibly corresponds to TRBD1 (6 bases). The CDR3 is 16 residues long. The germline V and J ends were trimmed by 0 bases and 8 bases, with 17 bases remaining between them. Germline V lookup: CDR1 SGHVS, CDR2 FNYEAQ. CDR3 DNA: TGTGCCAGCAGCTTAGCGCCAGGGGCCCCTAGGGATGAGCAGTTCTTC. Translation gives CASSLAPGAPRDEQFF.

This clonotype has a handful of counts. The V call is TRBV5-4, the J call TRBJ2-5, with D possibly TRBD1 on 6 matching bases. Germline V gene lookup returns CDR1 SGHNT and CDR2 YYREEE (reference sequence). V lost 2 bases and J 1 base, leaving 12 bases between the germline ends. This CDR3 contains 15 residues. The CDR3 bases are TGTGCCAGCAGCTTCACAACAGGGATCCAAGAGACCCAGTACTTC. Amino acids: CASSFTTGIQETQYF. Supplemented by reference TRBV5-4 and TRBJ2-5, the full variable domain reads ETGVTQSPTHLIKTRGQQVTLRCSSQSGHNTVSWYQQALGQGPQFIFQYYREEENGRGNFPPRFSGLQFPNYSSELNVNALELDDSALYLCASSFTTGIQETQYFGPGTRLLVL.

This clonotype has only a few counts. This chain joins TRBV11-2 and TRBJ1-1; no reliable D call. Trimming cost V 0 bases and J 4 bases, with 6 bases left between them. The CDR3 length is 13 residues. Germline values: CDR1 SGHAT, CDR2 FQNNGV. The CDR3 protein is CASSLDLSTEAFF. The DNA for the CDR3 is TGTGCCAGCAGCTTAGATCTAAGCACTGAAGCTTTCTTT.

This clonotype has ten or more counts. The chain joins TRBV20-1 to TRBJ2-5, with 7 bases identical to TRBD1. The CDR3 totals 14 residues. Germline values: CDR1 DFQATT, CDR2 SNEGSKA (reference sequence). V shed 6 bases, J shed 2 bases, and the junction held 9 bases outside the gene matches. CDR3 protein: CSAHSGTAQETQYF. CDR3 sequence (DNA): TGCAGTGCCCACTCCGGGACAGCACAAGAGACCCAGTACTTC.

There are many counts of this clonotype. CDR3 amino acids: CASSLVSEYDYGYTF. The CDR3 DNA reads as TGTGCCAGCAGCTTAGTTTCGGAGTATGACTATGGCTACACCTTC. The rearrangement links TRBV7-8 to TRBJ1-2; D is unresolved. This CDR3 spans 15 amino acids. Trimming stripped 1 base from V and 3 bases from J, with 12 bases between. CDR1 and CDR2 (germline): SGHVS, FQNEAQ.

The chain joins TRBV19 to TRBJ2-1; the D gene could be TRBD1 or TRBD2 (6 bases each). Germline values: CDR1 LNHDA, CDR2 SQIVND (reference sequence). The CDR3 has 15 residues. The germline V and J ends were trimmed by 3 bases and 8 bases, with 17 bases remaining between them. The CDR3 DNA sequence: TGTGCCAGTAGTATTTCCGGGGGCGTAAACGATGAGCAGTTCTTC. It codes for CASSISGGVNDEQFF.

In this sample, this clonotype turned up many times. V is TRBV3-1 and J is TRBJ2-3; D is possibly TRBD2 (5 bases). The CDR3 contains 16 residues. V was cut by 4 bases and J by 1 base, with 15 bases left in between. Germline V gene lookup returns CDR1 LGHDT and CDR2 YNNKEL (reference sequence). The CDR3 sequence is CASSRVSGRGTDTQYF. CDR3 DNA sequence: TGTGCCAGCAGCCGCGTCAGCGGACGGGGCACAGATACGCAGTATTTT.

This clonotype was recorded many times. The V call is TRBV11-2, the J call TRBJ2-7, with 7 positions matching TRBD1. This CDR3 region has 15 residues. The J segment lost 0 bases and the V segment lost 2 bases, leaving 4 bases of the junction unmatched. Germline values: CDR1 SGHAT, CDR2 FQNNGV. The chain's CDR3 is CASSLSDRASYEQYF. CDR3 bases: TGTGCCAGCAGCTTAAGTGACAGGGCCTCCTACGAGCAGTACTTC.

This clonotype occurred many times. V gene TRBV2 combines with J gene TRBJ1-2, with 8 nucleotides matching TRBD1. V trimming: 5 bases; J trimming: 6 bases; junction bases outside the gene matches: 5. This CDR3 has 13 residues. Germline-derived CDR1 and CDR2 are SNHLY and FYNNEI. The CDR3 DNA reads TGTGCCAGCAGTAAGACAGGGGACCATGGCTACACCTTC. Protein product: CASSKTGDHGYTF.

In its sample, this clonotype was seen many times. This chain joins TRBV20-1 and TRBJ1-6, with TRBD1 identical over 8 bases. CDR3 size: 18 residues. V gave up 0 bases and J gave up 7 bases; unmatched junction bases: 14. Germline values: CDR1 DFQATT, CDR2 SNEGSKA (reference sequence). For the CDR3, the DNA is TGCAGTGCTAGAGATCCGGACAGGGAGCGTTTGAGGAATTCACCCCTCCACTTT. This sequence encodes CSARDPDRERLRNSPLHF.

This chain connects TRBV5-1 to TRBJ1-3; 10 bases fit TRBD1. This CDR3 contains 16 residues. Germline V gene data show CDR1 as SGHRS and CDR2 as YFSETQ. Germline trimming cut 4 bases from V and 0 bases from J; bases unmatched to any gene: 4. The CDR3 nucleotides are TGCGCCAGCAGCCCCGGACAGGGGGGCTCTGGAAACACCATATATTTT. Translating gives CASSPGQGGSGNTIYF.

This clonotype has just a few counts. The chain joins TRBV4-2 to TRBJ2-2, with D uncertain. The CDR3 is made up of 16 amino acids. V lost 1 base and J lost 2, with 11 bases in between. Germline lookup yields CDR1 LGHNA and CDR2 YNFKEQ. The CDR3 DNA follows: TGTGCCAGCAGCCAAGTGATTTTTGCTAACACCGGGGAGCTGTTTTTT. This gives the protein CASSQVIFANTGELFF.

This clonotype occurred many times. This chain joins TRBV4-2 and TRBJ2-1; the match to TRBD2 covers 9 bases. The germline gives CDR1 LGHNA, CDR2 YNFKEQ. Trimming removed 3 bases from V and 9 bases from J; junction bases left unmatched: 15. The CDR3 extends over 17 amino acids. CDR3 sequence: CASSQELTDLAGAEQFF. The CDR3 coding sequence is TGTGCCAGCAGCCAGGAACTGACCGATTTAGCGGGAGCTGAGCAGTTCTTC.

The table lists this clonotype with many counts. This rearrangement joins TRBV20-1 to TRBJ2-1, with 7 bases aligning to TRBD2. V was pared by 3 bases and J by 9 bases, with 8 bases of the junction left unmatched. Per germline, CDR1 DFQATT and CDR2 SNEGSKA (reference sequence). The CDR3 runs 13 residues. As DNA, the CDR3 is TGCAGTGCTAGTATAAACCAGCGGGGTGAGCAGTTCTTC. It encodes CSASINQRGEQFF.

This clonotype has a count of ten or more. The DNA of the CDR3 is TGCAGTGCTAGAGATGGGGGGACAGGTAGACAGCCCCAGCATTTT. It codes for CSARDGGTGRQPQHF. This chain connects TRBV20-1 to TRBJ1-5, with 8 bases lining up with TRBD1. Unmatched junction bases numbered 8, after V lost 0 bases and J lost 7 bases. CDR3 length: 15 amino acids. The germline V gene encodes CDR1 DFQATT and CDR2 SNEGSKA (reference sequence).

This clonotype was recorded at least ten times. In DNA, the CDR3 is TGTGCCAGCAGTGTCTGGACAGGGGGATATGAGCAGTTCTTC. The encoded protein is CASSVWTGGYEQFF. The V gene is TRBV6-1, the J gene TRBJ2-1; TRBD1 matches at 10 bases. Trimming at V came to 4 bases and at J to 8 bases, leaving 5 bases not matched to a gene. Germline assignment: CDR1 MNHNS and CDR2 SASEGT. CDR3 length equals 14 residues.

The V call is TRBV11-3, the J call TRBJ2-3, with unresolved D. The germline V and J ends were trimmed by 5 bases and 2 bases, with 8 bases remaining between them. The CDR3 sequence is 13 residues long. Germline assignment: CDR1 SGHNT and CDR2 YENEEA. The CDR3 nucleotides read TGTGCCAGCAGCACCCGTATCACAGATACGCAGTATTTT. This encodes CASSTRITDTQYF. Using reference TRBV11-3 and TRBJ2-3 for the parts outside the CDR3, the full variable domain is EAGVVQSPRYKIIEKKQPVAFWCNPISGHNTLYWYLQNLGQGPELLIRYENEEAVDDSQLPKDRFSAERLKGVDSTLKIQPAELGDSAVYLCASSTRITDTQYFGPGTRLTVL.

At least ten counts were recorded for this clonotype. The chain is built from TRBV6-5 and TRBJ2-3, with 9 bases aligning to TRBD2. V was clipped by 0 bases and J by 5 bases; unmatched bases: 9. Germline CDR1 reads MNHEY; CDR2 reads SVGAGI. The CDR3 has 17 residues. The CDR3 DNA reads TGTGCCAGCAGTTACTCGGCCGGGACTAGCTCACGAGATACGCAGTATTTT. It encodes CASSYSAGTSSRDTQYF.

At least ten counts were recorded for this clonotype. The chain links TRBV6-5 to TRBJ2-2, with D unclear. The V end was cut by 2 bases, the J end by 4 bases, with 8 bases between. The CDR3 consists of 14 residues. Germline V CDR1 and CDR2: MNHEY, SVGAGI. CDR3 residues: CASSYGVFTGELFF. The CDR3 DNA sequence: TGTGCCAGCAGTTACGGAGTCTTCACCGGGGAGCTGTTTTTT.

This clonotype came up a few times. The J gene is TRBJ2-5, the V gene TRBV6-5; 11 nucleotides match TRBD1. CDR3 length: 16 amino acids. Germline CDR1 reads MNHEY; CDR2 reads SVGAGI. J was trimmed by 5 bases and V by 0 bases; bases with no gene match: 5. CDR3 protein: CASSYSDRGLGETQYF. The CDR3 region has the DNA TGTGCCAGCAGTTACTCGGACAGGGGGCTAGGGGAGACCCAGTACTTC.

This clonotype was seen many times. V usage is TRBV20-1 and J usage is TRBJ1-4; TRBD1 might be the D (6 bases). Germline CDR1 reads DFQATT; CDR2 reads SNEGSKA (reference sequence). The CDR3 extends over 15 amino acids. V gave up 4 bases and J gave up 0 bases, with 12 bases separating them. The CDR3 DNA reads as TGCAGTGCTACAAGGACAGCTGCAACTAATGAAAAACTGTTTTTT. This sequence encodes CSATRTAATNEKLFF.

V is TRBV28 and J is TRBJ2-7; D is unresolved. Germline-derived CDR1 and CDR2 are MDHEN and SYDVKM. V lost 9 bases and J 0 bases, leaving 15 bases between the germline ends. This CDR3 region has 14 residues. The CDR3 loop reads CASLGPVPSYEQYF. The CDR3 region has the DNA TGTGCCAGTTTGGGCCCCGTACCCTCCTACGAGCAGTACTTC.

This clonotype was seen repeatedly, ten times or more. This chain joins TRBV29-1 and TRBJ2-3; D perhaps matches TRBD2 (5 bases). V was clipped by 1 base and J by 6 bases, with 11 bases between them. Germline CDR1 reads SQVTM; CDR2 reads ANQGSEA. This CDR3 contains 13 residues. In nucleotides, the CDR3 is TGCAGCGTTGAAGTGCTAGCTTCGGATACGCAGTATTTT. Amino acid sequence: CSVEVLASDTQYF.

The CDR3 loop is CAHRRVTQYF. The CDR3 DNA sequence: TGTGCCCACAGGCGGGTTACGCAGTATTTT. The chain is built from TRBV7-9 and TRBJ2-3; D may be TRBD1 or TRBD2 (5 bases each). This CDR3 spans 10 amino acids. V lost 11 bases to trimming and J lost 8 bases, with 11 bases between them. The germline V gene has CDR1 SEHNR and CDR2 FQNEAQ (reference sequence).

As to this clonotype: This may come from a read error, since a much larger clone is one base off. The CDR3 does not close with the conserved phenylalanine or tryptophan, likely indicating a read error. The genes are TRBV29-1 and TRBJ1-1; D is ambiguous. Germline-derived CDR1 and CDR2 are SQVTM and ANQGSEA. The CDR3 loop spans 10 amino acids. Trimming stripped 6 bases from V and 2 bases from J, with 4 bases between. The CDR3 DNA sequence: TGCAGCGTCGCCAACACTGAAGCTTTCATT. It yields the protein CSVANTEAFI.

This clonotype has at least ten counts. J is TRBJ1-3 and V is TRBV4-1; a possible D gene is TRBD1 (5 bases). Germline-derived CDR1 and CDR2 are MGHRA and YSYEKL. This CDR3 region has 15 residues. V dropped 1 base and J dropped 4 bases, with 11 bases sitting between them. CDR3: CASSQGAGDGNTIYF. The CDR3 region has the DNA TGCGCCAGCAGCCAAGGAGCTGGGGACGGAAACACCATATATTTT.